Listed below are T cell receptor beta chains from one sample, sequenced in a study of beta chain features in type 1 diabetes. The data were produced by immunoSEQ multiplex PCR, yet TCRdb's version contains in-frame clones alone and is incomplete. This table holds roughly 330,000 clones, about 10% found once. The sequenced sample was naive CD4+ T cells from blood. The receptor set was obtained from a young woman in good health. Each CDR3 is given with its conserved first and last residue. The D gene is left open where the match is weak. Some rows mark clone size as missing; the rest say once, few, many or name a class of expanded clone.

clone_size j_call v_call d_call cdr3_aa cdr3_nt
few TRBJ2-4 TRBV7-9 - CASSLGRLREEAKNIQYF TGTGCCAGCAGCTTAGGTCGGTTGAGGGAAGAGGCAAAAAACATTCAGTACTTC
once TRBJ2-6 TRBV6-5 - CASGGAGANVLTF TGTGCCAGCGGGGGCGCGGGGGCCAACGTCCTGACTTTC
few TRBJ2-7 TRBV7-3 - CASSLSPGSGYEQYF TGTGCCAGCAGCTTAAGTCCGGGGTCTGGGTACGAGCAGTACTTC
- TRBJ2-7 TRBV30 - CAWGYRFEQYF TGTGCCTGGGGATACAGGTTCGAGCAGTACTTC
- TRBJ1-5 TRBV2 TRBD1 CASSDSTGAQPQHF TGTGCCAGCAGTGACTCGACAGGGGCCCAGCCCCAGCATTTT
- TRBJ1-1 TRBV6-1 - CASSEQGRNTEAFF TGTGCCAGCAGTGAACAGGGCCGGAACACTGAAGCTTTCTTT
- TRBJ2-3 TRBV6-5 - CASSYETGPTDTQYF TGTGCCAGCAGTTACGAGACAGGCCCTACAGATACGCAGTATTTT
few TRBJ2-2 TRBV5-4 TRBD2 CASSSGTSGNTGELFF TGTGCCAGCAGCTCCGGGACTAGCGGTAACACCGGGGAGCTGTTTTTT
- TRBJ2-7 TRBV2 TRBD2 CASRASGYEQYF TGTGCCAGCAGGGCTAGCGGCTACGAGCAGTACTTC
many TRBJ2-1 TRBV29-1 TRBD1 CSGDRGSYNEQFF TGCAGCGGGGACAGGGGCTCCTACAATGAGCAGTTCTTC
- TRBJ2-7 TRBV28 TRBD1 CASRQGQAPYEQYF TGTGCCAGCAGGCAGGGACAGGCGCCCTACGAGCAGTACTTC
- TRBJ2-7 TRBV5-1 - CASSVAGRYEQYF TGCGCCAGCAGCGTCGCAGGGCGGTACGAGCAGTACTTC
- TRBJ2-1 TRBV7-2 - CASSLMTGLKFF TGTGCCAGCAGCTTAATGACGGGATTAAAGTTCTTC
- TRBJ2-5 TRBV13 - CASSGATQETQYF TGTGCCAGCAGTGGTGCCACCCAGGAGACCCAGTACTTC
- TRBJ2-1 TRBV4-3 - CASSQDWGPGPSYNEQFF TGCGCCAGCAGCCAAGATTGGGGGCCCGGTCCCTCCTACAATGAGCAGTTCTTC
few TRBJ2-2 TRBV7-2 TRBD1 CASSRGQAGELFF TGTGCCAGCAGCAGAGGACAGGCCGGGGAGCTGTTTTTT
- TRBJ2-1 TRBV5-1 - CASSRTPGILAMEQFF TGCGCCAGCAGCAGGACTCCGGGCATTCTAGCAATGGAGCAGTTCTTC
few TRBJ2-1 TRBV5-4 - CASTDAGRIAKSSYNEQFF TGTGCCAGCACCGACGCCGGTAGAATAGCGAAGAGCTCCTACAATGAGCAGTTCTTC
- TRBJ2-3 TRBV11-1 - CASSLAGGPPDTQYF TGTGCCAGCAGCTTAGCGGGAGGTCCTCCAGATACGCAGTATTTT
few TRBJ2-3 TRBV19 - CASSRTPSTDTQYF TGTGCCAGTAGTAGGACACCTAGCACAGATACGCAGTATTTT
- TRBJ1-5 TRBV5-1 TRBD1 CASSLGGQNQPQHF TGCGCCAGCAGCTTGGGGGGACAGAATCAGCCCCAGCATTTT
few TRBJ1-3 TRBV29-1 - CSVETGPSGNTIYF TGCAGCGTTGAAACAGGACCCTCTGGAAACACCATATATTTT